This entry lists 25 T cell receptor beta chains sequenced from one sample in a study of T-cell memory formation after mild COVID-19. TCRdb re-derived calls from the 5' RACE reads in MiXCR, one entry per CDR3 protein. The sample holds roughly 610,000 distinct CDR3 sequences, approximately 15% seen once. Sequencing used PBMCs or a T cell subset sorted from them (not recorded which). These receptors were collected from an adult woman who had mild COVID-19 (a few samples of this study predate the infection). Cell type and time point are not known.

This clonotype was observed a handful of times. This sequence joins TRBV20-1 and TRBJ2-7, with D perhaps given as TRBD1 or TRBD2 (6 bases each). The CDR3 totals 13 residues. Germline lookup yields CDR1 DFQATT and CDR2 SNEGSKA (reference sequence). Between the trimmed V and J ends, which lost 5 bases and 1 base, there was a span of 12 bases. The chain's CDR3 is CSAESGASYEQYF. CDR3 DNA: TGCAGTGCTGAGTCGGGGGCGTCCTACGAGCAGTACTTC.

This clonotype was picked up a small number of times. The V gene is TRBV12-3 or TRBV12-4, the J gene TRBJ2-1; 10 bases agree with TRBD1. Trimming removed 4 bases from V and 3 bases from J; junction bases left unmatched: 0. The CDR3 has 14 amino acids. The CDR3 protein is CASSWTGGYNEQFF. The CDR3 nucleotides read TGTGCCAGCAGTTGGACAGGGGGCTACAATGAGCAGTTCTTC.

The sample holds a few counts of this clonotype. The CDR3 sequence: CSVRGSTLEQYF. In nucleotides, the CDR3 is TGCAGCGTCCGGGGCTCCACCCTAGAGCAGTACTTC. The chain links TRBV29-1 to TRBJ2-7, with D perhaps being TRBD1 or TRBD2 (5 bases each). Germline CDR1 and CDR2: SQVTM and ANQGSEA. The V end was cut by 6 bases, the J end by 7 bases, with 16 bases between. The CDR3 length is 12 residues.

CDR3 DNA sequence: TGTGCCAGCAGGCGACCCCCAGAGCCCCAGCATTTT. This codes for CASRRPPEPQHF. J is TRBJ1-5 and V is TRBV12-3 or TRBV12-4; D gene unclear. The CDR3 runs 12 residues. The germline V and J ends were trimmed by 6 bases and 8 bases, with 11 bases remaining between them.

In this sample, this clonotype turned up a few times. The J gene is TRBJ1-2, the V gene TRBV6-1, with 7 bases aligning to TRBD1. Germline lookup yields CDR1 MNHNS and CDR2 SASEGT. CDR3 length: 15 residues. With V trimmed by 1 base and J by 2 bases, 4 bases remained unmatched. CDR3 in amino acids: CASSEVDRDNYGYTF. The CDR3 region has the DNA TGTGCCAGCAGTGAAGTTGACAGGGACAACTATGGCTACACCTTC.

This clonotype was recorded only once. The gene calls are TRBV20-1 and TRBJ2-7, with TRBD1 matching 7 bases. Trimming at V came to 6 bases and at J to 4 bases, leaving 9 bases not matched to a gene. CDR1 is DFQATT and CDR2 is SNEGSKA in the germline V gene (reference sequence). The CDR3 contains 13 residues. This CDR3 reads CSARPGQRYEQYF. CDR3 DNA sequence: TGCAGTGCCCGACCGGGACAGAGGTACGAGCAGTACTTC.

The rearrangement uses TRBV19 and TRBJ2-7; TRBD1 aligns across 10 bases. After removal of 10 bases from V and 7 bases from J, the junction contained 13 bases not matched to a gene. The CDR3 extends over 14 amino acids. Germline CDR1 is LNHDA and CDR2 is SQIVND (reference sequence). This CDR3 reads CATSAGQGSREQYF. The DNA of the CDR3 is TGTGCCACCTCAGCGGGACAGGGGTCGCGGGAGCAGTACTTC. Complete variable domain (other parts from reference TRBV19 and TRBJ2-7): DGGITQSPKYLFRKEGQNVTLSCEQNLNHDAMYWYRQDPGQGLRLIYYSQIVNDFQKGDIAEGYSVSREKKESFPLTVTSAQKNPTAFYLCATSAGQGSREQYFGPGTRLTVT.

This chain links TRBV7-2 with TRBJ1-3; 8 positions agree with TRBD1. The length of the CDR3 is 15 residues. In germline, CDR1 is SGHTA, CDR2 FQGNSA. Trimming cost V 4 bases and J 0 bases; bases outside gene matches: 2. The chain's CDR3 is CASSSGQGSGNTIYF. CDR3 bases: TGTGCCAGCAGCTCAGGACAGGGCTCTGGAAACACCATATATTTT. The full variable domain, completed using reference TRBV7-2 and TRBJ1-3, is GAGVSQSPSNKVTEKGKDVELRCDPISGHTALYWYRQSLGQGLEFLIYFQGNSAPDKSGLPSDRFSAERTGGSVSTLTIQRTQQEDSAVYLCASSSGQGSGNTIYFGEGSWLTVV.

This clonotype was observed a few times. The chain recombines TRBV30 with TRBJ1-6, with a possible D match to TRBD1 (6 bases). The germline gives CDR1 GTSNPN, CDR2 SVGIG (reference sequence). Deletions cut 4 bases from V and 10 bases from J, with 26 bases between. CDR3 length equals 17 residues. In DNA, the CDR3 is TGTGCCTGGATGTACAGGGCCGGGGGGACACGGTCCTCACCCCTCCACTTT. This gives the protein CAWMYRAGGTRSSPLHF.

This chain links TRBV10-3 with TRBJ1-2; a weak D match, TRBD1 (6 bases). Trimming pared 3 bases from V and 7 bases from J, leaving 21 bases between. Germline V gene lookup returns CDR1 ENHRY and CDR2 SYGVKD. The CDR3 has 16 residues. CDR3 nucleotides: TGTGCCATCAGTGACCCGTCAGGGGCCGCGGGGGGTGGCTACACCTTC. Its translation is CAISDPSGAAGGGYTF.

This clonotype was seen many times. This chain uses TRBV9 with TRBJ2-7, with 11 positions matching TRBD2. CDR1 is SGDLS, CDR2 YYNGEE, per germline. The CDR3 is made up of 14 amino acids. V trimming: 3 bases; J trimming: 3 bases; junction bases outside the gene matches: 2. CDR3 DNA: TGTGCCAGCAGCGCCGGGACTAGCGGCTACGAGCAGTACTTC. This gives the protein CASSAGTSGYEQYF.

The V gene is TRBV15, the J gene TRBJ2-1; D is tentatively TRBD1 or TRBD2 (5 bases each). The V gene lost 5 bases and the J gene lost 2 bases, with 10 bases spanning the gap. There are 14 residues in the CDR3. The germline V gene has CDR1 LNHNV and CDR2 YYDKDF (reference sequence). CDR3 region: CATSWDGPYNEQFF. The CDR3 DNA sequence: TGTGCCACCAGCTGGGACGGACCCTACAATGAGCAGTTCTTC.

This chain links TRBV7-3 with TRBJ2-5, with a weak D call TRBD2 (5 bases). V lost 1 base and J lost 5, with 8 bases in between. The germline V gene encodes CDR1 SGHTA and CDR2 FQGTGA. This CDR3 has 13 amino acids. CDR3 nucleotide sequence: TGTGCCAGCAGCTTAAGGCGGGCGGAGACCCAGTACTTC. It is translated as CASSLRRAETQYF.

This clonotype came up many times. The rearrangement joins TRBV11-2 to TRBJ2-3, with 9 bases fitting TRBD2. Germline CDR1 and CDR2: SGHAT and FQNNGV. CDR3 length equals 18 residues. V gave up 5 bases and J gave up 2 bases; unmatched junction bases: 14. CDR3 region: CASSPLQGGRVDTDTQYF. CDR3 DNA: TGTGCCAGCAGCCCCCTCCAGGGCGGGAGGGTTGACACAGATACGCAGTATTTT.

The V and J genes are TRBV7-9 and TRBJ2-1; weak D call: TRBD2 (7 bases). Germline V gene lookup returns CDR1 SEHNR and CDR2 FQNEAQ (reference sequence). The CDR3 contains 17 residues. V gave up 5 bases and J gave up 3 bases, with 20 bases separating them. The CDR3 DNA reads as TGTGCCAGCAGCCCCTCTGCGGGGGCGGGGGACTACAATGAGCAGTTCTTC. Its protein is CASSPSAGAGDYNEQFF.

The rearrangement links TRBV5-1 to TRBJ1-1; maybe TRBD1 (5 bases). V lost 4 bases, J lost 5 bases, and 18 bases lay in between. The CDR3 has 15 residues. Germline V gene data show CDR1 as SGHRS and CDR2 as YFSETQ. The CDR3 bases are TGCGCCAGCAGCCCAGAGGGGCCAAGAGGGACTGAAGCTTTCTTT. Its protein is CASSPEGPRGTEAFF.

This rearrangement joins TRBV7-2 to TRBJ2-3; 9 bases map to TRBD2. Germline loops: CDR1 SGHTA, CDR2 FQGNSA. V lost 1 base, J lost 6 bases, and 8 bases stayed unmatched. This CDR3 region has 16 residues. The CDR3 coding sequence is TGTGCCAGCAGCTTAGGGCGCGGGGGGGCTTTGGATACGCAGTATTTT. Protein sequence: CASSLGRGGALDTQYF. The whole variable domain, filled in from reference TRBV7-2 and TRBJ2-3, reads GAGVSQSPSNKVTEKGKDVELRCDPISGHTALYWYRQSLGQGLEFLIYFQGNSAPDKSGLPSDRFSAERTGGSVSTLTIQRTQQEDSAVYLCASSLGRGGALDTQYFGPGTRLTVL.

This clonotype was observed a handful of times. The chain combines TRBV7-2 with TRBJ2-1, with a weak D call TRBD1 (5 bases). The CDR3 extends over 14 amino acids. Germline CDR1 is SGHTA and CDR2 is FQGNSA. The V gene lost 2 bases and the J gene lost 4 bases, with 9 bases spanning the gap. The DNA of the CDR3 is TGTGCCAGCAGCTTACCCGACAGTTACAATGAGCAGTTCTTC. Translating it yields CASSLPDSYNEQFF.

The chain couples TRBV2 to TRBJ2-7; TRBD1 matches 11 bases. V dropped 3 bases and J dropped 2; count of bases not matched to a gene: 6. Germline CDR1 reads SNHLY; CDR2 reads FYNNEI. The CDR3 extends over 16 amino acids. CDR3: CASSEPPGQGAYEQYF. CDR3 in DNA: TGTGCCAGCAGTGAGCCGCCGGGACAGGGGGCCTACGAGCAGTACTTC.

This clonotype was observed at least ten times. The junction and the germline gene differ at one end; a read error may be behind it. This chain uses TRBV12-3 or TRBV12-4 with TRBJ2-5, with TRBD2 identical over 9 bases. TRBJ2-3 explains the end of the DNA better; the J call may be wrong. The CDR3 spans 11 residues. The CDR3 DNA reads TGTGCCAGCAGTCTAGCGGGGACCCAGTATTTT. This codes for CASSLAGTQYF.

This clonotype was detected a few times. V is TRBV2 and J is TRBJ1-2; D not certain. The V gene's germline CDR1 is SNHLY and CDR2 FYNNEI. V dropped 2 bases and J dropped 4 bases, with 8 bases sitting between them. The CDR3 length is 13 residues. The CDR3 loop reads CASSEKGGYGYTF. The CDR3 coding sequence is TGTGCCAGCAGTGAAAAGGGAGGCTATGGCTACACCTTC.

Comments on this clonotype: One end of the junction fails to match germline, which may point to a read error. The chain links TRBV6-5 to TRBJ2-2; D is undetermined. The CDR3 spans 13 residues. Germline V lookup: CDR1 MNHEY, CDR2 SVGAGI. CDR3 bases: TGTGCCAGCAGTTACACACGCACCCGGGAGCTGTTTTTT. Protein: CASSYTRTRELFF.

In its sample, this clonotype was seen a few times. The chain is built from TRBV4-1 and TRBJ2-7, with 8 positions matching TRBD1. Germline CDR1 MGHRA, CDR2 YSYEKL. The V and J ends lost 4 bases and 3 bases, in that order; junction bases with no gene match: 14. This CDR3 contains 17 residues. The CDR3 nucleotides are TGCGCCAGCAGCCGGGACACCGGGACAGGATTAATCTACGAGCAGTACTTC. The encoded protein is CASSRDTGTGLIYEQYF.

This chain links TRBV29-1 with TRBJ2-7, with 11 bases that match TRBD2. Losses at the gene ends were 7 bases for V and 4 bases for J; bases not matched to a gene: 9. Looked up from germline, CDR1 is SQVTM and CDR2 is ANQGSEA. The CDR3 runs to 14 residues. The CDR3 sequence is CSAETSGSGYEQYF. The CDR3 DNA sequence: TGCAGCGCAGAAACTAGCGGGAGTGGGTACGAGCAGTACTTC.

V gene TRBV27 combines with J gene TRBJ1-4; D gene uncertain. The length of the CDR3 is 13 residues. Trimming stripped 8 bases from V and 0 bases from J, with 7 bases between. Germline V gives CDR1 MNHEY, CDR2 SMNVEV (reference sequence). CDR3: CASGVTTNEKLFF. The CDR3 region has the DNA TGTGCCAGCGGGGTTACAACTAATGAAAAACTGTTTTTT.